The clone carrying this T cell receptor (beta chain) has ten or more counts. The germline CDR1 and CDR2 sequences are SGHTA and FQGNSA. The CDR3 sequence is 12 residues long. V lost 7 bases to trimming and J lost 4 bases, with 8 bases between them. These data are taken from a study of T cells after yellow fever vaccination. Production of TCR cDNA was by 5'RACE template switching, which also added a universal primer site and UMIs. A single record per CDR3 protein comes from TCRdb applying MiXCR to the 5' RACE reads. The sample consists of about 58,000 distinct CDR3 sequences, approximately 6.1% of them appearing once.

The chain recombines TRBV7-2 with TRBJ1-3; D ambiguous. The receptor was derived from a man in his late teens or twenties who received the YFV17D yellow fever vaccine. The sample consisted of PBMCs, either bulk or a sorted T-cell subset (CD4+, CD8+, memory, or dextramer-sorted; not recorded which), taken on the day of the yellow fever booster vaccination. The CDR3 DNA follows: TGTGCCAGCACCTACGCCGGAAACACCATATATTTT. It is translated as CASTYAGNTIYF.